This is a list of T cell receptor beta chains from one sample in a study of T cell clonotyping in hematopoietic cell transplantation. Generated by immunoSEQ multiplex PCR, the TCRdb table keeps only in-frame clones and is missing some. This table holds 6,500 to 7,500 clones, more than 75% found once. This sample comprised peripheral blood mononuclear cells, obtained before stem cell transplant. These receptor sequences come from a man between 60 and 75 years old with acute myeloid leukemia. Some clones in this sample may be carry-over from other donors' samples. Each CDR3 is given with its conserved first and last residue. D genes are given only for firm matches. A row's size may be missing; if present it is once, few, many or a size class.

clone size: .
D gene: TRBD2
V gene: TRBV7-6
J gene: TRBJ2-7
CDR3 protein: CASSPRTSGRGTYEQYF
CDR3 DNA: TGTGCCAGCAGCCCTAGGACTAGCGGGAGAGGAACCTACGAGCAGTACTTC

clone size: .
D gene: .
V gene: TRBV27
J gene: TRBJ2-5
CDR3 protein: CASSPWARPGETQYF
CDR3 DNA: TGTGCCAGCAGTCCCTGGGCCCGGCCAGGGGAGACCCAGTACTTC

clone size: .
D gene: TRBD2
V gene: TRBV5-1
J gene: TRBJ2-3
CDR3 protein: CASRAGVSTDTQYF
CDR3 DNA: TGCGCCAGCAGGGCGGGGGTCAGCACAGATACGCAGTATTTT

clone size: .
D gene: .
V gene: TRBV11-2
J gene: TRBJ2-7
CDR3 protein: CASSRLQAYEQYF
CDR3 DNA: TGTGCCAGCAGCCGACTTCAAGCCTACGAGCAGTACTTC

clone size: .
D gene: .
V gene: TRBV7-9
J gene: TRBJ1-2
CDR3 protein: CASSLGSPGTNYGYTF
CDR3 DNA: TGTGCCAGCAGCTTAGGATCCCCGGGGACAAACTATGGCTACACCTTC

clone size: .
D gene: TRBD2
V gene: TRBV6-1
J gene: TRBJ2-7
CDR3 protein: CASSEDSGGLYEQYF
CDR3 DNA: TGTGCCAGCAGTGAAGATAGCGGGGGATTATACGAGCAGTACTTC

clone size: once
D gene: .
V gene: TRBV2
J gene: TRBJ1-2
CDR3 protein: CASVGNYGYTF
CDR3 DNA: TGTGCCAGCGTCGGAAACTATGGCTACACCTTC

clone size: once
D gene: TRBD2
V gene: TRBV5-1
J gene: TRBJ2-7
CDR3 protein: CASSFGSTSGIYEQYF
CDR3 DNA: TGCGCCAGCAGCTTCGGGTCGACTAGCGGGATATACGAGCAGTACTTC

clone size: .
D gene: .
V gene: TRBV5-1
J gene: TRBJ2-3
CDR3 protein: CASSSQGRPSTDTQYF
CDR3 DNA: TGCGCCAGCAGCTCCCAGGGGCGACCTAGCACAGATACGCAGTATTTT

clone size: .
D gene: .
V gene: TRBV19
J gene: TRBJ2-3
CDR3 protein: CASSSGAQYF
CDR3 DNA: TGTGCCAGTAGTTCTGGGGCGCAGTATTTT

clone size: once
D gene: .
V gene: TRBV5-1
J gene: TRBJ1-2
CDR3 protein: CASSLMQGGGYTF
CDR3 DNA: TGCGCCAGCAGCTTAATGCAGGGAGGGGGCTACACCTTC

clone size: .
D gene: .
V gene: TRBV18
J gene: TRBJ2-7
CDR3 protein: CASSPGASGEQYF
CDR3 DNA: TGTGCCAGCTCACCAGGGGCGTCCGGGGAGCAGTACTTC

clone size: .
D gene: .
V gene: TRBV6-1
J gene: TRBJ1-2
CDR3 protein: CASRDSPIYLWGYTF
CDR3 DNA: TGTGCCAGCAGGGACAGCCCTATTTATCTATGGGGCTACACCTTC

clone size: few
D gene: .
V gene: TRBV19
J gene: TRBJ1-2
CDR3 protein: CASSSEVGRGATNYGYTF
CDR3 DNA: TGTGCCAGTAGTAGCGAGGTGGGACGCGGGGCAACTAACTATGGCTACACCTTC

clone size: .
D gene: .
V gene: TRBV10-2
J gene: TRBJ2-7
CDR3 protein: CASSANRDYEQYF
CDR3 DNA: TGCGCCAGCAGTGCAAACAGAGACTACGAGCAGTACTTC

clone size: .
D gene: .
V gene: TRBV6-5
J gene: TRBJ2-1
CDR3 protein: CASSYRHEQFF
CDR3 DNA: TGTGCCAGCAGTTACCGACATGAGCAGTTCTTC

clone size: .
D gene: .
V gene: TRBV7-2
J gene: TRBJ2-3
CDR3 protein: CATLRGGDTQYF
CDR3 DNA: TGTGCCACCCTCCGAGGCGGAGATACGCAGTATTTT

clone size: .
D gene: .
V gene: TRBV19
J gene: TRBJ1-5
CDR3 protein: CASSISAGNSNQPQHF
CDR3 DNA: TGTGCCAGTAGTATATCGGCAGGGAATAGCAATCAGCCCCAGCATTTT

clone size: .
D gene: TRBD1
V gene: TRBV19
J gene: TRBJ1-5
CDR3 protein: CATSSGQGGNQPQHF
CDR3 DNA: TGTGCCACCTCGTCGGGGCAGGGGGGCAATCAGCCCCAGCATTTT

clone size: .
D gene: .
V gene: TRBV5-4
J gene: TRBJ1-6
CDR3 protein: CASSPKQGPYNSPLHF
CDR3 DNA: TGTGCCAGCAGCCCAAAACAGGGCCCATATAATTCACCCCTCCACTTT

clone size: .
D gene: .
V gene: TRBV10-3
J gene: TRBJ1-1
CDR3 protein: CAISGGLGTEAFF
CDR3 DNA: TGTGCCATCAGTGGGGGGTTGGGCACTGAAGCTTTCTTT

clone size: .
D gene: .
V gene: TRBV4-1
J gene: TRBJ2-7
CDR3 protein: CASSQALTTAEQYF
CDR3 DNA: TGCGCCAGCAGCCAAGCTTTAACAACAGCCGAGCAGTACTTC